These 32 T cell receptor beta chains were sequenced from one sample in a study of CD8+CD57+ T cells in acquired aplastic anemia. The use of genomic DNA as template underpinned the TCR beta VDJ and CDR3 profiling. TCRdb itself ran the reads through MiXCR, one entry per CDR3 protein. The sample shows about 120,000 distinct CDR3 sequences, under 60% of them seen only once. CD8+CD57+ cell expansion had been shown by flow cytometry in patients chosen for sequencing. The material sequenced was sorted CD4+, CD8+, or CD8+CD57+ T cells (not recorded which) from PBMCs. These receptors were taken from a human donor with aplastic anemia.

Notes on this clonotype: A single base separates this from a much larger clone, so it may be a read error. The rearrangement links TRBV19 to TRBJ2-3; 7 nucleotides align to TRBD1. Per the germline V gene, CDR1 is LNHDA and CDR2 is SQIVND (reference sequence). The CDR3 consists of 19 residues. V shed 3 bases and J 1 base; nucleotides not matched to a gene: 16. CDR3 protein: CASSIGAQGSFLRTDTQYF. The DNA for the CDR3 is TGTGCCAGTAGTATCGGCGCACAGGGGTCGTTCCTTCGCACAGATACGCAGTATTTT.

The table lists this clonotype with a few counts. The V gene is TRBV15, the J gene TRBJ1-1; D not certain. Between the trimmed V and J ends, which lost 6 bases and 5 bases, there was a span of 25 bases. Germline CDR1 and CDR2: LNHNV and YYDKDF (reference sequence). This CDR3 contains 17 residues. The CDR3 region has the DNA TGTGCCACCAGTCGCTACCTACCACATGGAGGGAATACTGAAGCTTTCTTT. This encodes CATSRYLPHGGNTEAFF. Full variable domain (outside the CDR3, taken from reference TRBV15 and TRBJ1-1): DAMVIQNPRYQVTQFGKPVTLSCSQTLNHNVMYWYQQKSSQAPKLLFHYYDKDFNNEADTPDNFQSRRPNTSFCFLDIRSPGLGDTAMYLCATSRYLPHGGNTEAFFGQGTRLTVV.

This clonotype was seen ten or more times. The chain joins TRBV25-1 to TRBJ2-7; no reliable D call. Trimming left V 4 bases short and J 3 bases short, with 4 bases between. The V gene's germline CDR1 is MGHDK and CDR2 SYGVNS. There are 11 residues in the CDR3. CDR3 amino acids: CASSGRYEQYF. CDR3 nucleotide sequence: TGTGCCAGCAGTGGACGCTACGAGCAGTACTTC.

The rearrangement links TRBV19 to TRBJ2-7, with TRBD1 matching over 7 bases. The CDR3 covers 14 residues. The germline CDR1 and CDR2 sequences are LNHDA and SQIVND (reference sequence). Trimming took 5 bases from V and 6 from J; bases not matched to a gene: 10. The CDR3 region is CASSGRQGTGEQYF. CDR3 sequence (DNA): TGTGCCAGTAGTGGACGACAGGGAACCGGCGAGCAGTACTTC.

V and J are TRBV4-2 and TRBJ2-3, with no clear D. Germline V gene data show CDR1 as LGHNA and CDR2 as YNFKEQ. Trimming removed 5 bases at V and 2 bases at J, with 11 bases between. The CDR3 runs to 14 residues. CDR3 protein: CASSTPGLTDTQYF. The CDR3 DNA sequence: TGTGCCAGCAGCACGCCAGGCCTCACAGATACGCAGTATTTT.

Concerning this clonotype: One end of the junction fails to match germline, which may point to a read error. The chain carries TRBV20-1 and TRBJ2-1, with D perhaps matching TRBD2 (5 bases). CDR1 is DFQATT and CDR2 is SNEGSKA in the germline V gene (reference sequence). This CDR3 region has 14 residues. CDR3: CSARGLPADNEQFF. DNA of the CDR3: TGCAGTGCCAGAGGGCTTCCCGCCGACAATGAGCAGTTCTTC.

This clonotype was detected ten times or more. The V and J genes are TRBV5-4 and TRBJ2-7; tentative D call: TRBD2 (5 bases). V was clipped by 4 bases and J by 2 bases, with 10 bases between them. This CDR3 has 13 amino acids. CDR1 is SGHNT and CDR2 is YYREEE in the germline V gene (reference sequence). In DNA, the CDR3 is TGTGCCAGCAGCCTCGGCGGGCCCTACGAGCAGTACTTC. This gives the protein CASSLGGPYEQYF.

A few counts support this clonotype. The CDR3 DNA follows: TGTGCAGGAGGGTCAGATACGCAGTATTTT. Translated: CAGGSDTQYF. V usage is TRBV7-2 and J usage is TRBJ2-3; TRBD2 might be the D (6 bases). Germline loops: CDR1 SGHTA, CDR2 FQGNSA. CDR3 length: 10 amino acids.

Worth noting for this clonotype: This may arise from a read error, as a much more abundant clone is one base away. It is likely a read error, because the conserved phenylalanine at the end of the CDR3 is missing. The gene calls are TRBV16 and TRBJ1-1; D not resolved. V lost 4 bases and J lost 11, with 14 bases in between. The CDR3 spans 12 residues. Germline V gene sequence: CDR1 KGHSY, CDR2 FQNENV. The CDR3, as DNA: TGTGCCAGCAGCCCAAACTCCCTGGGGGCTTTCCTT. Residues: CASSPNSLGAFL.

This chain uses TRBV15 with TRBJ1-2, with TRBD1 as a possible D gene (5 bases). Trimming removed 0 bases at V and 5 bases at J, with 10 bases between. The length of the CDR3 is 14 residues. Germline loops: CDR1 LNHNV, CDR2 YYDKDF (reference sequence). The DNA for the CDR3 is TGTGCCACCAGCAGAGAGGTCGGGGCTTATGGCTACACCTTC. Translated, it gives CATSREVGAYGYTF.

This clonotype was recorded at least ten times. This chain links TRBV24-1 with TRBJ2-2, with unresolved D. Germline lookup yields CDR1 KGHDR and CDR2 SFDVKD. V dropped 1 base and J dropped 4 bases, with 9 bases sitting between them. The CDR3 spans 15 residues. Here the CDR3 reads CATSDFRAGTGELFF. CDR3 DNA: TGTGCCACCAGTGATTTTCGGGCAGGCACCGGGGAGCTGTTTTTT.

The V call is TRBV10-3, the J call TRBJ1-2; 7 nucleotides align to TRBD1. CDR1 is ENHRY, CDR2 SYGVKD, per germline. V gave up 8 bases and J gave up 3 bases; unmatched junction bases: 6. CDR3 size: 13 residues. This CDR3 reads CAIRQGRDYGYTF. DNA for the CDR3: TGTGCCATCCGACAGGGAAGGGACTATGGCTACACCTTC.

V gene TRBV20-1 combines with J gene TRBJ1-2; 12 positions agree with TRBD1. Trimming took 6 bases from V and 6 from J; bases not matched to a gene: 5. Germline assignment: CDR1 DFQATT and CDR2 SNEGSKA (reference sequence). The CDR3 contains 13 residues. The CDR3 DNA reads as TGCAGTGCCGGGGACAGGGGGCCGGATGGCTACACCTTC. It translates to CSAGDRGPDGYTF.

In DNA, the CDR3 is TGTGCCAGCAGTTTAGGCACGTCCGGAAACACCATATATTTT. Translating gives CASSLGTSGNTIYF. This rearrangement joins TRBV12-3 or TRBV12-4 to TRBJ1-3; the D is unclear. V lost 1 base and J 4 bases, leaving 8 bases between the germline ends. The CDR3 sequence is 14 residues long.

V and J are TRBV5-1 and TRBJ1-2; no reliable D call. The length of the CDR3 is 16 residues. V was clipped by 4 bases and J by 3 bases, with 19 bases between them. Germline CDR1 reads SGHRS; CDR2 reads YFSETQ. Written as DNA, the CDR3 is TGCGCCAGCAGCGGTCAGTCGGTCACAAATGACTATGGCTACACCTTC. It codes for CASSGQSVTNDYGYTF.

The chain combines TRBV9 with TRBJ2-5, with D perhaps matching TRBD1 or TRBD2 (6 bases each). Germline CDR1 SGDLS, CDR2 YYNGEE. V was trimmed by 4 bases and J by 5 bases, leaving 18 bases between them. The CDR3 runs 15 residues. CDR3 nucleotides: TGTGCCAGCAGCCTCGGGACAACTGGAGGGGAGACCCAGTACTTC. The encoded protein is CASSLGTTGGETQYF.

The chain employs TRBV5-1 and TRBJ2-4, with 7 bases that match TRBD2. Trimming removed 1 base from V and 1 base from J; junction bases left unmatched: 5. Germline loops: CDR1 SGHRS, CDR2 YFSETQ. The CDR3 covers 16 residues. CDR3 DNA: TGCGCCAGCAGCTTGTCTGCGGGAGCGGCCAAAAACATTCAGTACTTC. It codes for CASSLSAGAAKNIQYF.

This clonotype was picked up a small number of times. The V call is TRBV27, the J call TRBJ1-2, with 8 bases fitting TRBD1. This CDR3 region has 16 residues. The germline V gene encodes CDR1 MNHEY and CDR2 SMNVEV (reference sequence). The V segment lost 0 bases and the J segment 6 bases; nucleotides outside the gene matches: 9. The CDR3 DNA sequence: TGTGCCAGCAGTTTATCGGTGACAGGGGCCGGCGATGGCTACACCTTC. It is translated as CASSLSVTGAGDGYTF.

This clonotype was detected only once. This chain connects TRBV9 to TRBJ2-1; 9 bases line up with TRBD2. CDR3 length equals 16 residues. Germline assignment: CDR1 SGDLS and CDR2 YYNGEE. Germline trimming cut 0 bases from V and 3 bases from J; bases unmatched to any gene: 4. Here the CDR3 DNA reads TGTGCCAGCAGCGTAGGATTAGCGGGAGTCTACAATGAGCAGTTCTTC. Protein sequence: CASSVGLAGVYNEQFF.

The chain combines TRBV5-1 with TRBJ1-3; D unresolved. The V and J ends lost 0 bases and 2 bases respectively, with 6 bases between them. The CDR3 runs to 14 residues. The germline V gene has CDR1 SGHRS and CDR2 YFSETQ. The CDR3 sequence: CASSLGSTGNTIYF. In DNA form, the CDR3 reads TGCGCCAGCAGCTTGGGGTCGACTGGAAACACCATATATTTT.

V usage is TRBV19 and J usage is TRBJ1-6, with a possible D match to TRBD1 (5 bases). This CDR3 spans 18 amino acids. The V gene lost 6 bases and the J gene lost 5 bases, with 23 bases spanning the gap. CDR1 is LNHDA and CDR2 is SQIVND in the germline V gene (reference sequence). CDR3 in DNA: TGTGCCAGTAGCCTTCTCGCGGGACGGCGAAGAAATAATTCACCCCTCCACTTT. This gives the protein CASSLLAGRRRNNSPLHF.

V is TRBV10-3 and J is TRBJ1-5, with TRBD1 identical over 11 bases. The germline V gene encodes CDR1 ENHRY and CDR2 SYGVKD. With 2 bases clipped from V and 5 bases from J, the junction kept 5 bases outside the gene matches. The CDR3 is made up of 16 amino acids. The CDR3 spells CAISEQGQGGDQPQHF. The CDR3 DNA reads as TGTGCCATCAGTGAGCAGGGACAGGGGGGTGATCAGCCCCAGCATTTT.

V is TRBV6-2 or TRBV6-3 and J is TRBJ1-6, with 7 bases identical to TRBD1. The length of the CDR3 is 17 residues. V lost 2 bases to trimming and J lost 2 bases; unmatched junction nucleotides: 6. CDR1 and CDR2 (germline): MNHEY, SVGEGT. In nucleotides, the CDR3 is TGTGCCAGCAGTTACGGGACAGTCAAGACCTATAATTCACCCCTCCACTTT. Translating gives CASSYGTVKTYNSPLHF.

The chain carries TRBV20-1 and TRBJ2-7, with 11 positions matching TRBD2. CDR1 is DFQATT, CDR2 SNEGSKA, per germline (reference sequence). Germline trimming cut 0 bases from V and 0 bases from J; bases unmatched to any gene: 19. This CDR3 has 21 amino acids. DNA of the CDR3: TGCAGTGCTAGAGATTTAAGGGGACTAGCGGCAAGTGGAACTAGCTCCTACGAGCAGTACTTC. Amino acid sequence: CSARDLRGLAASGTSSYEQYF.

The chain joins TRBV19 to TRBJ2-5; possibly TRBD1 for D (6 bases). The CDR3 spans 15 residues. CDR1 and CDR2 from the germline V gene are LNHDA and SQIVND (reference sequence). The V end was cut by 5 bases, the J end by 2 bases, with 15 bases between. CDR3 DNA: TGTGCCAGTAGTCAACTGGGACAAAAACAAGAGACCCAGTACTTC. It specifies CASSQLGQKQETQYF.

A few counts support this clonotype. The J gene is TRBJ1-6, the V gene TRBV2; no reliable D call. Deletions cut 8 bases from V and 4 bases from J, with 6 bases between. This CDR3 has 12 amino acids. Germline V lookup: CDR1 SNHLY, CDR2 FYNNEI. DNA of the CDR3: TGTGCCAGCCAGGTTTATAATTCACCCCTCCACTTT. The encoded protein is CASQVYNSPLHF.

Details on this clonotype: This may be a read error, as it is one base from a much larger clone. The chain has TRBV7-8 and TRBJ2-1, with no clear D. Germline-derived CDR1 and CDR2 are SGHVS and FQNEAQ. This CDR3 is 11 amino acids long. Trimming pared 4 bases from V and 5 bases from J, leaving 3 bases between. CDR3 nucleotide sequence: TGTGCCAGCAGCTCGGACAATGAGCAGTTCTTC. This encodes CASSSDNEQFF.

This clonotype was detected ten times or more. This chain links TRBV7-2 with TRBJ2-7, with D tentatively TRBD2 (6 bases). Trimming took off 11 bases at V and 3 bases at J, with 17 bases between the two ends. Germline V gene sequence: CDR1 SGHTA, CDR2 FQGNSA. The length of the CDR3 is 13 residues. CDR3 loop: CASSAPGGYEQYF. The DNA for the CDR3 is TGTGCCTCCTCGGCCCCCGGGGGCTACGAGCAGTACTTC.

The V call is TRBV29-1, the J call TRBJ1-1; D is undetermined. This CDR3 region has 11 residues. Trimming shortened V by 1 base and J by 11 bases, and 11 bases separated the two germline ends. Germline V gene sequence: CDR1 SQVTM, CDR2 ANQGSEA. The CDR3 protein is CSVEGGIGAFF. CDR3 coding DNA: TGCAGCGTTGAAGGCGGAATAGGGGCTTTCTTT.

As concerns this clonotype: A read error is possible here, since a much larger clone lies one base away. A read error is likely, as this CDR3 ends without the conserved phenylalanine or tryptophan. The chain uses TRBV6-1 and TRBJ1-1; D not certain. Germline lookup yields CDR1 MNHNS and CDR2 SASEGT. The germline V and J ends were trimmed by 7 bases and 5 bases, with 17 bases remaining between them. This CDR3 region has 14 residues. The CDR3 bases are TGTGCCAGCATGGTAGGGCCTTATCGGACTGAAGCTTTCCTT. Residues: CASMVGPYRTEAFL.

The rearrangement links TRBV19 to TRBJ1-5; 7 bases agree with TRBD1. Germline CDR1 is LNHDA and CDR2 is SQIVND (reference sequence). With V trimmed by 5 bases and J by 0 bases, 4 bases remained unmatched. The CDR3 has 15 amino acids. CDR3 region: CASSWDSYSNQPQHF. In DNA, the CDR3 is TGTGCCAGTAGTTGGGACAGCTATAGCAATCAGCCCCAGCATTTT.

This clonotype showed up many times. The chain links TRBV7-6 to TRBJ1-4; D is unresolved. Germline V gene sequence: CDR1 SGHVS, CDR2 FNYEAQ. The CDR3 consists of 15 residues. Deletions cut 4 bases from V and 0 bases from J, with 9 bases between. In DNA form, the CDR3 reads TGTGCCAGCAGCTCCGAGGGTGCAACTAATGAAAAACTGTTTTTT. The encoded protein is CASSSEGATNEKLFF.